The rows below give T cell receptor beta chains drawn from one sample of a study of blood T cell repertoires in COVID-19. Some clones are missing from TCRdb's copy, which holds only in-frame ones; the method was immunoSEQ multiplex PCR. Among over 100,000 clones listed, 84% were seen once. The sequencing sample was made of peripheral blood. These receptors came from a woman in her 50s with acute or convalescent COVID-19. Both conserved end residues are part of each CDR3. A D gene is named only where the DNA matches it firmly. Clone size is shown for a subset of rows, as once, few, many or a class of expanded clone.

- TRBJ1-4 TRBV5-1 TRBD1 CASSPGTGSEKLFF TGCGCCAGCAGCCCCGGGACAGGGAGTGAAAAACTGTTTTTT
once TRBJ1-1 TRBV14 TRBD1 CASSQARPNRGLNTEAFF TGTGCCAGCAGCCAAGCCCGGCCAAACAGGGGGCTGAACACTGAAGCTTTCTTT
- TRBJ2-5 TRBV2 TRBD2 CASSVGTSGGVETQYF TGTGCCAGCAGTGTCGGTACTAGCGGGGGGGTGGAGACCCAGTACTTC
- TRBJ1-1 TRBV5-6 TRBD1 CASSPQDRLTEAFF TGTGCCAGCAGCCCCCAGGACAGGCTCACTGAAGCTTTCTTT
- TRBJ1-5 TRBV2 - CASSFRGNQPQHF TGTGCCAGCAGTTTCAGGGGTAATCAGCCCCAGCATTTT
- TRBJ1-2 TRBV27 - CASTLRSYGYTF TGTGCCAGCACATTGAGGAGCTATGGCTACACCTTC
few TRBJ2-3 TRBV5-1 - CASSLSPGTAIDTQYF TGCGCCAGCAGCTTGAGCCCCGGGACTGCCATAGATACGCAGTATTTT
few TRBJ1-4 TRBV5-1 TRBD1 CASSLGDSLNEKLFF TGCGCCAGCAGCTTGGGGGACAGCCTTAATGAAAAACTGTTTTTT
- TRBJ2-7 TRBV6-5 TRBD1 CASSLYWTGDYEQYF TGTGCCAGCAGCTTATATTGGACAGGGGACTACGAGCAGTACTTC
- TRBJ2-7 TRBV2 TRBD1 CASTGQGYEQYF TGTGCCAGCACTGGACAGGGTTACGAGCAGTACTTC
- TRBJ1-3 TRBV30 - CACREGSGNTIYF TGTGCCTGCCGGGAGGGCTCTGGAAACACCATATATTTT
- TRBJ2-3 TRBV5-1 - CASSRLLTSSTDTQYF TGCGCCAGCAGCCGTCTCCTTACTTCTAGCACAGATACGCAGTATTTT
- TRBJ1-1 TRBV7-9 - CASSLVQIEAFF TGTGCCAGCAGCTTAGTTCAGATTGAAGCTTTCTTT
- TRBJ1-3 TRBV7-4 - CASSSGGTRGSGNTIYF TGTGCCAGCAGCTCAGGAGGGACGCGAGGCTCTGGAAACACCATATATTTT
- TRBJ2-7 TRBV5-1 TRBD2 CASSLAGTSGGVAYEQYF TGCGCCAGCAGCTTGGCCGGGACTAGCGGGGGGGTCGCCTACGAGCAGTACTTC
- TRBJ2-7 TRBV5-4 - CASTATGTYEQYF TGTGCCAGCACGGCAACAGGCACCTACGAGCAGTACTTC
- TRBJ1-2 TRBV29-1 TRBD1 CSASGTGTINGYTF TGCAGCGCATCCGGGACAGGGACCATCAATGGCTACACCTTC